This T cell receptor beta chain was captured in a study of blood T cell repertoires in COVID-19. Across the whole study: Italy, Spain and the United States were the sources of the convalescent and acute COVID-19 samples. PBMCs, B-cell-depleted T cells, or T cells provided the cDNA or gDNA that made up the material.

Germline-derived CDR1 and CDR2 are MNHNY and SVGAGI (reference sequence). The V end lost 6 bases, the J end lost 8 bases, and 38 bases lay between the germline ends. The length of the CDR3 is 21 residues. As processed by the authors: Using reference gene primer amplification, nucleated cell counts were estimated. The method was immunoSEQ multiplex PCR; TCRdb's version includes in-frame clones alone and lacks a portion of them. V, J and clone size are those of that table, while D and trimming were read from the DNA. The sample carries tens of thousands of clones, approximately 91% recorded once. V gene TRBV6-6 combines with J gene TRBJ2-1, with D tentatively TRBD2 (6 bases). The receptor was derived from a woman aged 70-85 years with acute or convalescent COVID-19. The sample comprised peripheral blood. In DNA, the CDR3 is TGTGCCAGCAGCCGTGACTGGAGGCGGGGATCCAATACACTCTCGAAGGATGAGCAGTTCTTC. It is translated as CASSRDWRRGSNTLSKDEQFF.